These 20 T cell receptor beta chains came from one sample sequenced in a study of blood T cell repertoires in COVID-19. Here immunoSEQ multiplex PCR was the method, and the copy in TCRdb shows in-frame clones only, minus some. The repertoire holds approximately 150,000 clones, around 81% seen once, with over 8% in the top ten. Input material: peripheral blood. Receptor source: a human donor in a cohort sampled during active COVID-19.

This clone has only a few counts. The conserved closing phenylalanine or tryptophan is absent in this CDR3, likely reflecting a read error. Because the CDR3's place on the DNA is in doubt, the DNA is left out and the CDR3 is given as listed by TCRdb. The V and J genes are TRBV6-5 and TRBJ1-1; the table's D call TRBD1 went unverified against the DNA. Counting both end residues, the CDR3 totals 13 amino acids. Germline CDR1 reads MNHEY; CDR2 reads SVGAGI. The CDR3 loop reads CASSPPGQGDKGV.

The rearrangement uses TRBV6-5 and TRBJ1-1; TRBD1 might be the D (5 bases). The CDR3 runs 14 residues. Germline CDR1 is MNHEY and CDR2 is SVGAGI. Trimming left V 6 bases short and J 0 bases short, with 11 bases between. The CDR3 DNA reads TGTGCCAGCAGACAGGTCGCTCTGAACACTGAAGCTTTCTTT. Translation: CASRQVALNTEAFF.

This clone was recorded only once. The CDR3: CASSSGETDTQYF. As DNA, the CDR3 is TGTGCCAGCAGTTCCGGAGAAACAGATACGCAGTATTTT. This chain uses TRBV28 with TRBJ2-3; D remains ambiguous. This CDR3 comprises 13 residues. Trimming took 4 bases from V and 3 from J, leaving 8 bases between them. Germline V gene lookup returns CDR1 MDHEN and CDR2 SYDVKM.

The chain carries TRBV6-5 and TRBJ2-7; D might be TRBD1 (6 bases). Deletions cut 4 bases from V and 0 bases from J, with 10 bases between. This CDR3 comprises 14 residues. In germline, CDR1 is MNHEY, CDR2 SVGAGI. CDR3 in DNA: TGTGCCAGCAGTTCTCGGGACACCTCCTACGAGCAGTACTTC. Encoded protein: CASSSRDTSYEQYF.

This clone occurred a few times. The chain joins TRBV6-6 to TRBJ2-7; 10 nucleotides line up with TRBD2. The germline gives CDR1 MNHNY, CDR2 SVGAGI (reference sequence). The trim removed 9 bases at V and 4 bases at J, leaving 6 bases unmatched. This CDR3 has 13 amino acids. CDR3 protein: CASGLAGAYEQYF. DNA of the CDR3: TGTGCCAGTGGGCTAGCGGGAGCGTACGAGCAGTACTTC.

CDR3 amino acids: CASSSDRGLNTQYF. CDR3 DNA sequence: TGTGCCAGCAGCTCGGACAGGGGGCTAAATACGCAGTATTTT. This chain joins TRBV7-9 and TRBJ2-3, with 11 nucleotides matching TRBD1. CDR3 length: 14 residues. Germline CDR1 SEHNR, CDR2 FQNEAQ (reference sequence). V lost 4 bases, J lost 7 bases, and 4 bases stayed unmatched. Variable domain in full (rest from reference TRBV7-9 and TRBJ2-3): DTGVSQNPRHKITKRGQNVTFRCDPISEHNRLYWYRQTLGQGPEFLTYFQNEAQLEKSRLLSDRFSAERPKGSFSTLEIQRTEQGDSAMYLCASSSDRGLNTQYFGPGTRLTVL.

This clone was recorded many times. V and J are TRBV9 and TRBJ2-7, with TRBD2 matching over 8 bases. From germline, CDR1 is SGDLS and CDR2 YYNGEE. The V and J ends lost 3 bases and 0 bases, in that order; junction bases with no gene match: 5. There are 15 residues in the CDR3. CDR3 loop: CASSAVAGSSYEQYF. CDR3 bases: TGTGCCAGCAGCGCGGTAGCGGGAAGCTCCTACGAGCAGTACTTC.

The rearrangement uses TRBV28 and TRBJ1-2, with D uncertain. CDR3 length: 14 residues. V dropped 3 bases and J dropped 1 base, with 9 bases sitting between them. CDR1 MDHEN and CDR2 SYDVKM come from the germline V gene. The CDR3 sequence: CASSLGYVNYGYTF. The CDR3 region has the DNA TGTGCCAGCAGTTTGGGCTACGTTAACTATGGCTACACCTTC.

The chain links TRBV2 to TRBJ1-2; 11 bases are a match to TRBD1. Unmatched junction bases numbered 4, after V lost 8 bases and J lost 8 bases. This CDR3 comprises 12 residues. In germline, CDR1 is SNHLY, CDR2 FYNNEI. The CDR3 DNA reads TGTGCCAGCCCCGGACAGGGGGCAGGCTACACCTTC. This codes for CASPGQGAGYTF.

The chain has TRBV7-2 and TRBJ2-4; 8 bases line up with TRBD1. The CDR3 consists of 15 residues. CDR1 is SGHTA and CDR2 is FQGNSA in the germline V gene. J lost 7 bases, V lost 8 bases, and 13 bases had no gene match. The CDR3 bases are TGTGCCAGCGGATTCGAGGCAGGGGGCGCGAACATTCAGTACTTC. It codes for CASGFEAGGANIQYF.

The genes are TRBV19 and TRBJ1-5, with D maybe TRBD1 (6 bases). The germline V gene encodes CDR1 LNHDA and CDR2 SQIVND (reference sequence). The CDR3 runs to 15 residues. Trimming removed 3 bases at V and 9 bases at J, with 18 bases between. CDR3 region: CASSIWQGPRGPQHF. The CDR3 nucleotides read TGTGCCAGTAGTATTTGGCAGGGGCCCCGGGGGCCCCAGCATTTT.

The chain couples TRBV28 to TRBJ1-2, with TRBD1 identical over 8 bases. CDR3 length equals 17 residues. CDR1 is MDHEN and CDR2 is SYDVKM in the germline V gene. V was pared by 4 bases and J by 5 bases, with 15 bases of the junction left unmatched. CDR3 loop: CASSSRTGYAGKYGYTF. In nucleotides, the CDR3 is TGTGCCAGCAGTTCAAGGACAGGGTATGCGGGAAAATATGGCTACACCTTC.

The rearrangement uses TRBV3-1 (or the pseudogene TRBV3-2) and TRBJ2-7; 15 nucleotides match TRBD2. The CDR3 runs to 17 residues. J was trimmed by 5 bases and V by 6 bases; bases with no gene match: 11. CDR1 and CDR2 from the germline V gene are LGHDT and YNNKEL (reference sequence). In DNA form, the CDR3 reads TGTGCCAGCAGTCCAGGACTAGCGGGAGGGCCTAGAAACGAGCAGTACTTC. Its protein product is CASSPGLAGGPRNEQYF.

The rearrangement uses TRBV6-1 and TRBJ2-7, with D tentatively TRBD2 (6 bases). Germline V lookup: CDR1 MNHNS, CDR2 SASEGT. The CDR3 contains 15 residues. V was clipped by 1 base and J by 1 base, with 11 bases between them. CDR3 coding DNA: TGTGCCAGCAGTGAAGACGGAGGGTATTCCTACGAGCAGTACTTC. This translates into CASSEDGGYSYEQYF.

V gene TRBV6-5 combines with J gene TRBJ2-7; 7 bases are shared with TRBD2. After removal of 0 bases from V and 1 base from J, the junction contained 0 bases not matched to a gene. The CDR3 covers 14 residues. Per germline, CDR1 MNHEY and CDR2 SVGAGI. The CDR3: CASSYSAGSYEQYF. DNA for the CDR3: TGTGCCAGCAGTTACTCAGCGGGATCCTACGAGCAGTACTTC.

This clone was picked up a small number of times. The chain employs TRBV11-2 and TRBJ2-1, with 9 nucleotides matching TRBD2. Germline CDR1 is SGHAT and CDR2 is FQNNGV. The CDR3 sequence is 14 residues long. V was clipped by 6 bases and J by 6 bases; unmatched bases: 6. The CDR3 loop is CASSTGTSLNEQFF. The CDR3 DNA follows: TGTGCCAGCAGTACCGGGACTAGCCTCAATGAGCAGTTCTTC.

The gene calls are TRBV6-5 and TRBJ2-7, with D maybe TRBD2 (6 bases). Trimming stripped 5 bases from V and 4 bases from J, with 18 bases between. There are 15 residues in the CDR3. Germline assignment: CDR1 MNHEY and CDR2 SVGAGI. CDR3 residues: CASSLFGTAGYEQYF. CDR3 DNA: TGTGCCAGCAGTCTTTTCGGGACGGCGGGGTACGAGCAGTACTTC.

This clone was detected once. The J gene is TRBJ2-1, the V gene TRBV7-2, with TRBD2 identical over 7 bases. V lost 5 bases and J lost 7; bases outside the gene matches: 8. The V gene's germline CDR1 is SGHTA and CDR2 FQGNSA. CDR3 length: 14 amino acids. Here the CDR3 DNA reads TGTGCCAGCAGCCCTCGGCTAGCGGCGAATGAGCAGTTCTTC. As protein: CASSPRLAANEQFF. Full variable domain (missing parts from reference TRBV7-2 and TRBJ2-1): GAGVSQSPSNKVTEKGKDVELRCDPISGHTALYWYRQSLGQGLEFLIYFQGNSAPDKSGLPSDRFSAERTGGSVSTLTIQRTQQEDSAVYLCASSPRLAANEQFFGPGTRLTVL.

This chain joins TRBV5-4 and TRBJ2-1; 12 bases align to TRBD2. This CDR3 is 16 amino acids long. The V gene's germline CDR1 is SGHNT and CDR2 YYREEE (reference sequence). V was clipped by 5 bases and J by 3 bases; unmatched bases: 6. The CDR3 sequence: CASRYLGLAGYNEQFF. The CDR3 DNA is TGTGCCAGCAGATACCTGGGACTAGCGGGCTACAATGAGCAGTTCTTC.

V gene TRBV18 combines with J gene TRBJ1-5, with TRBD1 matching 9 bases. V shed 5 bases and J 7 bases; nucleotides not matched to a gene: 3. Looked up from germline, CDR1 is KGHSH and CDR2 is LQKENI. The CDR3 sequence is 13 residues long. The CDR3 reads CASSGQGQQPQHF. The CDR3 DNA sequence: TGTGCCAGCTCAGGACAGGGGCAACAGCCCCAGCATTTT.